These T cell receptor beta chains were read from a single sample in a study of cytomegalovirus exposure and HLA in healthy donors. Generated by immunoSEQ multiplex PCR, the TCRdb table keeps only in-frame clones and is missing some. Altogether roughly 130,000 clones are present, over 85% being singletons, with the ten largest covering over 3%. Sample: PBMCs. The receptors stem from a man under 40 in good health and CMV-seronegative. Each CDR3 is given with its conserved first and last residue. Each record gives: J gene, V gene, clone size, D gene, CDR3 DNA, CDR3 protein. The D gene is left open where the match is weak. The listing skips clone size in some rows; elsewhere it reads once, few, many or a size class.

j_call: TRBJ2-7; v_call: TRBV28; clone_size: NA; d_call: NA; cdr3_nt: TGTGCCAGCAGTTTTCTTGGACAGAGAAGAGTTAACGCCTACGAGCAGTACTTC; cdr3_aa: CASSFLGQRRVNAYEQYF
j_call: TRBJ1-2; v_call: TRBV7-9; clone_size: once; d_call: NA; cdr3_nt: TGTGCCAGCAGCTTTACAGGTGACTATGGCTACACCTTC; cdr3_aa: CASSFTGDYGYTF
j_call: TRBJ2-1; v_call: TRBV10-3; clone_size: NA; d_call: TRBD2; cdr3_nt: TGTGCCATCAGTGCCGCGGGGGGGCCCGATGAGCAGTTCTTC; cdr3_aa: CAISAAGGPDEQFF
j_call: TRBJ2-1; v_call: TRBV27; clone_size: NA; d_call: TRBD2; cdr3_nt: TGTGCCAGCAGTCTCCTAGCGGGGGGGTATCGGAATGAGCAGTTCTTC; cdr3_aa: CASSLLAGGYRNEQFF
j_call: TRBJ1-5; v_call: TRBV6-1; clone_size: NA; d_call: TRBD1; cdr3_nt: TGTGCCAGCAGCGACAGGGCTGGTCAGCCCCAGCATTTT; cdr3_aa: CASSDRAGQPQHF
j_call: TRBJ2-7; v_call: TRBV11-2; clone_size: NA; d_call: TRBD2; cdr3_nt: TGTGCCAGCAGCCTGGGACTAGCGGGGGAGGTGCAGTACTTC; cdr3_aa: CASSLGLAGEVQYF
j_call: TRBJ1-5; v_call: TRBV7-8; clone_size: NA; d_call: NA; cdr3_nt: TGTGCCTCAAGAAGTGGGGGGAGCATGGGCAATCAGCCCCAGCATTTT; cdr3_aa: CASRSGGSMGNQPQHF
j_call: TRBJ1-1; v_call: TRBV9; clone_size: NA; d_call: NA; cdr3_nt: TGTGCCAGCAGCGTAGACTCCGGAGGCACTGAAGCTTTCTTT; cdr3_aa: CASSVDSGGTEAFF
j_call: TRBJ1-1; v_call: TRBV7-6; clone_size: NA; d_call: TRBD1; cdr3_nt: TGTGCCAGCAGCTTGGACAGGGAAGCGACTGAAGCTTTCTTT; cdr3_aa: CASSLDREATEAFF
j_call: TRBJ2-1; v_call: TRBV9; clone_size: NA; d_call: TRBD2; cdr3_nt: TGTGCCAGCAGCCCACAAGCGGGGGGGCCGGGTGAGCAGTTCTTC; cdr3_aa: CASSPQAGGPGEQFF
j_call: TRBJ2-7; v_call: TRBV18; clone_size: NA; d_call: NA; cdr3_nt: TGTGCCAGCTCACCACCGGGAGGGGGTCTCTACGAGCAGTACTTC; cdr3_aa: CASSPPGGGLYEQYF
j_call: TRBJ2-7; v_call: TRBV11-1; clone_size: NA; d_call: NA; cdr3_nt: TGTGCCAGCAGCCCTCGACAGGCTCCCTCTTCCTACGAGCAGTACTTC; cdr3_aa: CASSPRQAPSSYEQYF
j_call: TRBJ2-2; v_call: TRBV4-2; clone_size: NA; d_call: TRBD2; cdr3_nt: TGTGCCAGCAGCCAAGATTTAGGCGGGGGGAACACCGGGGAGCTGTTTTTT; cdr3_aa: CASSQDLGGGNTGELFF
j_call: TRBJ2-1; v_call: TRBV9; clone_size: NA; d_call: NA; cdr3_nt: TGTGCCAGCAGCGTAGCTCGGGGCAATGAGCAGTTCTTC; cdr3_aa: CASSVARGNEQFF
j_call: TRBJ1-1; v_call: TRBV28; clone_size: NA; d_call: TRBD1; cdr3_nt: TGTGCCAGCAGACACCGGGACAGCCTTGTAGCTTTCTTT; cdr3_aa: CASRHRDSLVAFF
j_call: TRBJ1-2; v_call: TRBV14; clone_size: NA; d_call: NA; cdr3_nt: TGTGCCAGCAGCCAAGACAGGCGCCTCAACTATGGCTACACCTTC; cdr3_aa: CASSQDRRLNYGYTF
j_call: TRBJ2-7; v_call: TRBV15; clone_size: NA; d_call: NA; cdr3_nt: TGTGCCACCAGCAGAGATCTGGCGGTCTCCTACGAGCAGTACTTC; cdr3_aa: CATSRDLAVSYEQYF
j_call: TRBJ1-6; v_call: TRBV4-1; clone_size: NA; d_call: NA; cdr3_nt: TGCGCCAGCGAGGGTTTAATGGATAATTCACCCCTCCACTTT; cdr3_aa: CASEGLMDNSPLHF
j_call: TRBJ1-6; v_call: TRBV27; clone_size: NA; d_call: NA; cdr3_nt: TGTGCCAGCAGCCTACCCAATTCACCCCTCCACTTT; cdr3_aa: CASSLPNSPLHF
j_call: TRBJ2-5; v_call: TRBV6-5; clone_size: NA; d_call: TRBD1; cdr3_nt: TGTGCCAGCCTTGACAGGGGACAAGAGACCCAGTACTTC; cdr3_aa: CASLDRGQETQYF
j_call: TRBJ2-7; v_call: TRBV6-5; clone_size: NA; d_call: NA; cdr3_nt: TGTGCCAGCAGAGCACGGGGGGCGCTTAACGAGCAGTACTTC; cdr3_aa: CASRARGALNEQYF
j_call: TRBJ2-3; v_call: TRBV18; clone_size: NA; d_call: NA; cdr3_nt: TGTGCCAGCTCACCTCGGACGTTGATGGGAGAAACGCAGTATTTT; cdr3_aa: CASSPRTLMGETQYF
j_call: TRBJ1-5; v_call: TRBV6-5; clone_size: NA; d_call: TRBD1; cdr3_nt: TGTGCCAGCGGTTCGATAGGGGGCGGAAATCAGCCCCAGCATTTT; cdr3_aa: CASGSIGGGNQPQHF
j_call: TRBJ2-1; v_call: TRBV7-9; clone_size: NA; d_call: TRBD1; cdr3_nt: TGTGCCAGCAGAAGACAGGGGGCCTACAATGAGCAGTTCTTC; cdr3_aa: CASRRQGAYNEQFF
j_call: TRBJ1-1; v_call: TRBV11-2; clone_size: NA; d_call: NA; cdr3_nt: TGTGCCAGCAGCTCGACAGATCCGGGCACTGAAGCTTTCTTT; cdr3_aa: CASSSTDPGTEAFF
j_call: TRBJ1-4; v_call: TRBV28; clone_size: NA; d_call: NA; cdr3_nt: TGTGCCAGCAGCCCAGCGACTAATGAAAAACTGTTTTTT; cdr3_aa: CASSPATNEKLFF
j_call: TRBJ2-7; v_call: TRBV2; clone_size: NA; d_call: NA; cdr3_nt: TGTGCCAGCAGTGGTGCGTCTAGCGAGGTTCCCTTC; cdr3_aa: CASSGASSEVPF
j_call: TRBJ1-4; v_call: TRBV11-1; clone_size: NA; d_call: NA; cdr3_nt: TGTGCCAGCAGCTTAACCGGGACTGTCAATGAAAAACTGTTTTTT; cdr3_aa: CASSLTGTVNEKLFF
j_call: TRBJ2-6; v_call: TRBV7-9; clone_size: NA; d_call: NA; cdr3_nt: TGTGCCAGCAGCTCGCTTCGGGGAAATGGGGCCAACGTCCTGACTTTC; cdr3_aa: CASSSLRGNGANVLTF
j_call: TRBJ2-2; v_call: TRBV13; clone_size: NA; d_call: TRBD2; cdr3_nt: TGTGCCAGCAGCTTGGACGGGGGGGCCCGTACCGGGGAGCTGTTTTTT; cdr3_aa: CASSLDGGARTGELFF
j_call: TRBJ1-2; v_call: TRBV2; clone_size: NA; d_call: NA; cdr3_nt: TGTGCCAGCAGTGATTCGGGGGGCGAGAACTATGGCTACACCTTC; cdr3_aa: CASSDSGGENYGYTF
j_call: TRBJ1-5; v_call: TRBV7-8; clone_size: NA; d_call: TRBD1; cdr3_nt: TGTGCCAGCAGCTTAGAGTGGCGGTCAGGGGGCGGTCAGCCCCAGCATTTT; cdr3_aa: CASSLEWRSGGGQPQHF
j_call: TRBJ1-6; v_call: TRBV5-1; clone_size: NA; d_call: NA; cdr3_nt: TGCGCCAGCAGCTTGGCAGGGTACCATAATTCACCCCTCCACTTT; cdr3_aa: CASSLAGYHNSPLHF
j_call: TRBJ2-1; v_call: TRBV11-2; clone_size: NA; d_call: TRBD2; cdr3_nt: TGTGCCAGCAGCCCTCGACTAGCGGGGGGGCAGGATGAGCAGTTCTTC; cdr3_aa: CASSPRLAGGQDEQFF
j_call: TRBJ2-1; v_call: TRBV5-4; clone_size: NA; d_call: NA; cdr3_nt: TGTGCCAGCAGCTTCGGCTACAATGAGCAGTTCTTC; cdr3_aa: CASSFGYNEQFF
j_call: TRBJ1-2; v_call: TRBV9; clone_size: NA; d_call: NA; cdr3_nt: TGTGCCAGCAGCGTAGCTTCCGGCTATGGCTACACCTTC; cdr3_aa: CASSVASGYGYTF
j_call: TRBJ2-3; v_call: TRBV5-1; clone_size: NA; d_call: TRBD1; cdr3_nt: TGCGCCAGCAGCTTAGGGGGCAGCACAGATACGCAGTATTTT; cdr3_aa: CASSLGGSTDTQYF
j_call: TRBJ2-3; v_call: TRBV11-2; clone_size: NA; d_call: NA; cdr3_nt: TGTGCCAGCAGCTTGATCCAGGATGATACGCAGTATTTT; cdr3_aa: CASSLIQDDTQYF
j_call: TRBJ2-6; v_call: TRBV4-3; clone_size: NA; d_call: NA; cdr3_nt: TGCGCCAGCAGCCAAGAGCGGGGCTCTGGGGCCAACGTCCTGACTTTC; cdr3_aa: CASSQERGSGANVLTF
j_call: TRBJ1-4; v_call: TRBV19; clone_size: NA; d_call: NA; cdr3_nt: TGTGCCAGTAGGAACTCTCAGGGGATTAATGAGAAACTGTTTTTT; cdr3_aa: CASRNSQGINEKLFF
j_call: TRBJ2-2; v_call: TRBV6-5; clone_size: NA; d_call: NA; cdr3_nt: TGTGCCAGCAGTTATGAAGGAGCCGGGGAGCTGTTTTTT; cdr3_aa: CASSYEGAGELFF
j_call: TRBJ1-2; v_call: TRBV6-1; clone_size: NA; d_call: TRBD1; cdr3_nt: TGTGCCAGCAGTGGCGACAGGGGGGGTCGGTATGGCTACACCTTC; cdr3_aa: CASSGDRGGRYGYTF